The entry below gives a single T cell receptor (beta chain) sequence along with its context. This specimen belongs to a study of regulatory T cells in long-lasting Graves disease. Study at large: The antithyroid drugs taken by newly diagnosed Graves' patients had been used for under 3 months.

CDR3 size: 16 residues. V was pared by 7 bases and J by 0 bases, with 12 bases of the junction left unmatched. Germline CDR1 reads MDHEN; CDR2 reads SYDVKM. Time point defined: newly diagnosed GD, antithyroid drugs for less than 3 months. Preparation of the TCR library used RNA extracted from PBMCs. Graves' disease diagnoses used American Thyroid Association guidelines. Collection of peripheral blood (roughly 9 milliliters) was done using EDTA tubes. Library construction for TCR beta used iRepertoire HTBI primers and Arm-PCR of CDR3 regions. TCRdb ran MiXCR on the multiplex PCR reads and lists one entry per CDR3 protein. In the table there are 530,000 or so distinct CDR3 sequences, about 16% of which are singletons. This same sample was also part of a study on T cells in Graves' hyperthyroidism and ophthalmopathy.

V is TRBV28 and J is TRBJ2-7; 7 nucleotides line up with TRBD2. This specimen was peripheral blood mononuclear cells (PBMCs), taken at new diagnosis, from a patient treated with antithyroid drugs. The source of this sequence is a man between 18 and 35 years old with Graves disease. The CDR3 DNA sequence: TGTGCCAGCATTAGAAGCGGGGCAGATAGCTCCTACGAGCAGTACTTC. Its protein is CASIRSGADSSYEQYF.